Below, 14 T cell receptor beta chains from the same sample are listed, as sequenced in a study of PD-1 blockade in classical Hodgkin lymphoma (dated by TCRdb to 2019 to 2021). Libraries came from the immunoSEQ multiplex PCR assay. In its TCRdb copy, this immuneACCESS table keeps in-frame sequences only and misses some clones. Where compared with another copy, unresolved V genes explain less than half of these, and the others have no known cause. This sample is represented by 80,000 to 100,000 clones; around 81% of them were singletons. Clones ranked in the top ten supply approximately 15% of the sample. The time point label, as the study defines it: cycle 2 day 1 (C2D1) of nivolumab. Relapse after autologous stem cell transplantation had occurred in all trial patients, and cohorts A, B and C were distinguished by prior brentuximab vedotin exposure. The material sequenced was peripheral blood mononuclear cells (PBMCs), taken before the second cycle of nivolumab. These receptors were collected from a human donor with classical Hodgkin lymphoma.

This rearrangement joins TRBV5-6 to TRBJ2-5; D not resolved. Looked up from germline, CDR1 is SGHDT and CDR2 is YYEEEE. V lost 2 bases, J lost 4 bases, and 6 bases lay in between. The CDR3 is 12 amino acids. In DNA form, the CDR3 reads TGTGCCAGCAGCTTAGGACCAGAGACCCAGTACTTC. Translation gives CASSLGPETQYF.

This clone was detected a few times. Other DNA sequences of this sample code for an identical CDR3. The chain links TRBV2 to TRBJ1-3; weak D call: TRBD1 (5 bases). The CDR3 totals 14 residues. With 3 bases removed from V and 1 base from J, the gap between germline ends came to 7 bases. CDR1 is SNHLY, CDR2 FYNNEI, per germline. Here the CDR3 reads CASSEQGSGNTIYF. The CDR3 region has the DNA TGTGCCAGCAGTGAGCAGGGATCTGGAAACACCATATATTTT.

The chain joins TRBV9 to TRBJ2-5, with D perhaps matching TRBD2 (6 bases). The CDR3 has 15 amino acids. Per the germline V gene, CDR1 is SGDLS and CDR2 is YYNGEE. With 3 bases removed from V and 5 bases from J, the gap between germline ends came to 17 bases. Here the CDR3 DNA reads TGTGCCAGCAGCGGGTCCGGGAGTGTCGGGGAGACCCAGTACTTC. It translates to CASSGSGSVGETQYF.

Only one count was recorded for this clone. This chain links TRBV11-2 with TRBJ2-1; 10 bases are shared with TRBD2. This CDR3 is built from 15 residues. Looked up from germline, CDR1 is SGHAT and CDR2 is FQNNGV. Trimming removed 3 bases from V and 10 bases from J; junction bases left unmatched: 9. CDR3 sequence reads: CASSFLAGAAKEQFF. The CDR3 bases are TGTGCCAGCAGCTTCCTAGCGGGAGCCGCAAAAGAGCAGTTCTTC. The variable domain in full, completed from reference TRBV11-2 and TRBJ2-1, reads EAGVAQSPRYKIIEKRQSVAFWCNPISGHATLYWYQQILGQGPKLLIQFQNNGVVDDSQLPKDRFSAERLKGVDSTLKIQPAKLEDSAVYLCASSFLAGAAKEQFFGPGTRLTVL.

V gene TRBV5-1 combines with J gene TRBJ1-4; TRBD1 matches 8 bases. There are 14 residues in the CDR3. Trimming took 4 bases from V and 8 from J; bases not matched to a gene: 7. Looked up from germline, CDR1 is SGHRS and CDR2 is YFSETQ. The CDR3, as DNA: TGCGCCAGCAGCGTACAGGGGGGTGAGGAAAAACTGTTTTTT. It specifies CASSVQGGEEKLFF.

The rearrangement joins TRBV4-1 to TRBJ2-1; the match to TRBD2 covers 11 bases. Unmatched junction bases numbered 7, after V lost 5 bases and J lost 4 bases. The germline V gene encodes CDR1 MGHRA and CDR2 YSYEKL. The CDR3 is 16 residues long. CDR3 in DNA: TGCGCCAGCAGCGATGGAATAGCGGGAGGGTACAATGAGCAGTTCTTC. Its translation: CASSDGIAGGYNEQFF.

The chain carries TRBV7-2 and TRBJ2-2, with TRBD2 identical over 13 bases. The CDR3 extends over 17 amino acids. CDR1 and CDR2 from the germline V gene are SGHTA and FQGNSA. V lost 5 bases and J lost 8; bases outside the gene matches: 11. This chain's CDR3 is CASSTSRTSGRGGELFF. The CDR3 DNA sequence: TGTGCCAGCAGCACATCCAGGACTAGCGGGAGAGGTGGGGAGCTGTTTTTT.

This clone appeared a single time. This chain joins TRBV6-5 and TRBJ1-5, with 9 bases fitting TRBD1. The CDR3 is 15 amino acids. The J segment lost 7 bases and the V segment lost 0 bases, leaving 4 bases of the junction unmatched. Germline V gives CDR1 MNHEY, CDR2 SVGAGI. CDR3 amino acids: CASSYSGQGKQPQHF. For the CDR3, the DNA is TGTGCCAGCAGTTACTCAGGACAGGGGAAACAGCCCCAGCATTTT.

The chain couples TRBV18 to TRBJ1-1, with D possibly TRBD1 on 6 matching bases. CDR1 and CDR2 (germline): KGHSH, LQKENI. The V end lost 6 bases, the J end lost 0 bases, and 8 bases lay between the germline ends. This CDR3 is 13 amino acids long. The CDR3 reads CASSDSLNTEAFF. In DNA, the CDR3 is TGTGCCAGCTCGGACAGCTTGAACACTGAAGCTTTCTTT.

The chain combines TRBV5-1 with TRBJ1-1; D not certain. The V gene lost 0 bases and the J gene lost 1 base, with 7 bases spanning the gap. Germline CDR1 reads SGHRS; CDR2 reads YFSETQ. The CDR3 runs to 14 residues. CDR3 sequence: CASSLGPQNTEAFF. CDR3 coding DNA: TGCGCCAGCAGCTTGGGGCCACAGAACACTGAAGCTTTCTTT.

This clone was seen only a few times. The CDR3 loop reads CASSLWGANTEAFF. CDR3 nucleotide sequence: TGTGCCAGCAGCTTATGGGGGGCGAACACTGAAGCTTTCTTT. J is TRBJ1-1 and V is TRBV7-9; a possible D gene is TRBD1 (6 bases). V was clipped by 2 bases and J by 1 base, with 8 bases between them. This CDR3 has 14 residues. Germline V gene sequence: CDR1 SEHNR, CDR2 FQNEAQ (reference sequence).

This rearrangement joins TRBV28 to TRBJ2-5; D is ambiguous. Trimming pared 6 bases from V and 5 bases from J, leaving 13 bases between. The V gene's germline CDR1 is MDHEN and CDR2 SYDVKM. The CDR3 is 13 amino acids. CDR3 sequence: CASSTRVAETQYF. In nucleotides, the CDR3 is TGTGCCAGCAGCACAAGGGTGGCGGAGACCCAGTACTTC. The entire variable domain, with the rest obtained from reference TRBV28 and TRBJ2-5, is as follows: DVKVTQSSRYLVKRTGEKVFLECVQDMDHENMFWYRQDPGLGLRLIYFSYDVKMKEKGDIPEGYSVSREKKERFSLILESASTNQTSMYLCASSTRVAETQYFGPGTRLLVL.

This clone showed up just a few times. J is TRBJ2-1 and V is TRBV5-6, with TRBD2 as a possible D gene (6 bases). Trimming removed 4 bases from V and 4 bases from J, with 12 bases in between. The germline CDR1 and CDR2 sequences are SGHDT and YYEEEE. The CDR3 spans 14 residues. The CDR3 is CASSAGLKYNEQFF. Here the CDR3 DNA reads TGTGCCAGCAGCGCGGGGCTTAAGTACAATGAGCAGTTCTTC.

CDR3 in DNA: TGTGCCAGCAGCGTGGGACTAGCTAACACCGGGGAGCTGTTTTTT. Translating gives CASSVGLANTGELFF. The chain combines TRBV7-9 with TRBJ2-2; 9 nucleotides match TRBD2. V lost 5 bases, J lost 2 bases, and 3 bases stayed unmatched. The CDR3 totals 15 residues. Germline lookup yields CDR1 SEHNR and CDR2 FQNEAQ (reference sequence). Complete variable domain (other parts from reference TRBV7-9 and TRBJ2-2): DTGVSQNPRHKITKRGQNVTFRCDPISEHNRLYWYRQTLGQGPEFLTYFQNEAQLEKSRLLSDRFSAERPKGSFSTLEIQRTEQGDSAMYLCASSVGLANTGELFFGEGSRLTVL.